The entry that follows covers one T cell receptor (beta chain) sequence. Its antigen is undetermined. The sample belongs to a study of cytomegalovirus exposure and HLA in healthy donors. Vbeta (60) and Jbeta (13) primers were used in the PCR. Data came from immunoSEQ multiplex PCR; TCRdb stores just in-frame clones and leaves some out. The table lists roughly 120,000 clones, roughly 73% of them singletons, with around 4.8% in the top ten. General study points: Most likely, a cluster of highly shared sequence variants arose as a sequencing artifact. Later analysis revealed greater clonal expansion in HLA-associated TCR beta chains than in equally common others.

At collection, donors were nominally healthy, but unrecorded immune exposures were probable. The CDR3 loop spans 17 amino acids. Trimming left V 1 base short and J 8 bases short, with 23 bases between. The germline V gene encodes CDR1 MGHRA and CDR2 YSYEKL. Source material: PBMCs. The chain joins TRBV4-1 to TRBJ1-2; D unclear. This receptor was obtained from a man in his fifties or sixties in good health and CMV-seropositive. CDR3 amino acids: CASSQAVGRGLGSGYTF. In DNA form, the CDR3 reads TGCGCCAGCAGCCAAGCGGTAGGGAGAGGCCTCGGATCCGGCTACACCTTC.